This TCR beta chain was observed in a study of OX40 agonist ivuxolimab in advanced cancers. Trimming shortened V by 5 bases and J by 4 bases, and 15 bases separated the two germline ends. The germline gives CDR1 SGHRS, CDR2 YFSETQ. The CDR3 is 14 amino acids. Profiling relied on immunoSEQ multiplex PCR, and the TCRdb table lists in-frame clones only, not all of them. The sample lists about 87,000 clones, 83% seen once, with roughly 0.8% in the top ten. The input for sequencing was CD4+ or CD8+ T cells sorted from blood, taken in a trial of the OX40 agonist ivuxolimab. This receptor was identified in an adult with an advanced solid tumor such as melanoma, head and neck, liver or kidney cancer. The chain has TRBV5-1 and TRBJ1-1; possible D gene TRBD1, 5 bases. The CDR3 spells CASRARGDRTEAFF. In nucleotides, the CDR3 is TGCGCCAGCAGGGCCCGGGGGGATCGCACTGAAGCTTTCTTT.